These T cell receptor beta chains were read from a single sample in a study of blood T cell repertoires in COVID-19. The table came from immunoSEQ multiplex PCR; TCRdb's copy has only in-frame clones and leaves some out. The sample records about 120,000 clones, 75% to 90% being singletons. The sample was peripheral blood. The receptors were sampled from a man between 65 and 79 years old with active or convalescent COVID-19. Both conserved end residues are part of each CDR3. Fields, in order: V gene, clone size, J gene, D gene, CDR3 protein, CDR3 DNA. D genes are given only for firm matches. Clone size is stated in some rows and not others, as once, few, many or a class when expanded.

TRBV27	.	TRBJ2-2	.	CASSLFYTGELFF	TGTGCCAGCAGTTTATTCTACACCGGGGAGCTGTTTTTT
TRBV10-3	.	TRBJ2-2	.	CAISVSGLNTGELFF	TGTGCCATCAGTGTTTCAGGATTAAACACCGGGGAGCTGTTTTTT
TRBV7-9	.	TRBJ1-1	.	CASSDTGLWVNTEAFF	TGTGCCAGCAGCGACACAGGGCTTTGGGTGAACACTGAAGCTTTCTTT
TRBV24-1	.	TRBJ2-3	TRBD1	CATSDGDSETDTQYF	TGTGCCACCAGTGATGGGGACAGTGAAACAGATACGCAGTATTTT
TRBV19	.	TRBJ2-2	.	CAVGGNTNTGELFF	TGTGCCGTGGGCGGGAACACGAACACCGGGGAGCTGTTTTTT
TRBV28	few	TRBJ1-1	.	CASSNYGYTEAFF	TGTGCCAGCAGCAACTACGGGTACACTGAAGCTTTCTTT
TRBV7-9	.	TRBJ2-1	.	CASSHGYNEQFF	TGTGCCAGCAGCCACGGCTACAATGAGCAGTTCTTC
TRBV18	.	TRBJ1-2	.	CASSPDGLGGYTF	TGTGCCAGCTCACCAGATGGACTGGGGGGCTACACCTTC
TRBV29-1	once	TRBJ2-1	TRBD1	CSVSGTGGFGFF	TGCAGCGTCTCCGGGACAGGGGGTTTTGGGTTCTTC
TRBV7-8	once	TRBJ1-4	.	CASGSTATNEKLFF	TGTGCCAGCGGGTCGACAGCAACTAATGAAAAACTGTTTTTT
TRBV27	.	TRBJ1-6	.	CASSLSGQYPPLHF	TGTGCCAGCAGTTTATCAGGACAGTACCCACCCCTCCACTTT
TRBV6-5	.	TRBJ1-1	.	CASSYGGITEAFF	TGTGCCAGCAGTTACGGGGGCATCACTGAAGCTTTCTTT
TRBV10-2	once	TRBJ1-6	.	CASRTGTNYSPLHF	TGCGCCAGCCGCACCGGGACAAATTATTCACCCCTCCACTTT